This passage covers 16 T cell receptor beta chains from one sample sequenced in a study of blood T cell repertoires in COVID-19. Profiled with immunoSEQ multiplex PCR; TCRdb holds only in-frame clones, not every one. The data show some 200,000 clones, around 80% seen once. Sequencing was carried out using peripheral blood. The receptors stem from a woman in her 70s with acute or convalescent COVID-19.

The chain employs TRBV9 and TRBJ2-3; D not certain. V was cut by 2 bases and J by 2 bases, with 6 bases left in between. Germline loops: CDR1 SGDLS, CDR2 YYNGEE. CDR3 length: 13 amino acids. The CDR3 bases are TGTGCCAGCAGCGTTTCATTCACAGATACGCAGTATTTT. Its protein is CASSVSFTDTQYF.

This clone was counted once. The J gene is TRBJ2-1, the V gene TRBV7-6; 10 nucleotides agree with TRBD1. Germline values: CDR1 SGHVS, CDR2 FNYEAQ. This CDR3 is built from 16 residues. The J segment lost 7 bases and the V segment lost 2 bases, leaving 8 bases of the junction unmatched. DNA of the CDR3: TGTGCCAGCAGCTTATATGGGACAGGGGATTCTAATGAGCAGTTCTTC. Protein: CASSLYGTGDSNEQFF.

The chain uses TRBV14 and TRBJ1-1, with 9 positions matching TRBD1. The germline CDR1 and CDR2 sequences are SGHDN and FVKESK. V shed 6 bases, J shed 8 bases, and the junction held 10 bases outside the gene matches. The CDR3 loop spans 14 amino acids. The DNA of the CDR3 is TGTGCCAGCAGACGACAGGGGGACTCTACCGAAGCTTTCTTT. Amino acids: CASRRQGDSTEAFF.

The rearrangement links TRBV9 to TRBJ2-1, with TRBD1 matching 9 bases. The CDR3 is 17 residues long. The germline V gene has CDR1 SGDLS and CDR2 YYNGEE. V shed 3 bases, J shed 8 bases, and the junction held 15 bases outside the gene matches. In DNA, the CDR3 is TGTGCCAGCAGCGCCCGATCCTCGGGACAGGGAGGTTATGAGCAGTTCTTC. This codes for CASSARSSGQGGYEQFF.

The CDR3 DNA reads as TGTGCCAGCAGCCGTTCCCAAGGGGCCTACAATGAGCAGTTCTTC. This translates into CASSRSQGAYNEQFF. The rearrangement joins TRBV7-3 to TRBJ2-1; a weak D match, TRBD1 (5 bases). The CDR3 is 15 residues long. Trimming took off 5 bases at V and 2 bases at J, with 13 bases between the two ends. Germline V gene lookup returns CDR1 SGHTA and CDR2 FQGTGA. The entire variable domain, with the rest obtained from reference TRBV7-3 and TRBJ2-1, is as follows: GAGVSQTPSNKVTEKGKYVELRCDPISGHTALYWYRQSLGQGPEFLIYFQGTGAADDSGLPNDRFFAVRPEGSVSTLKIQRTERGDSAVYLCASSRSQGAYNEQFFGPGTRLTVL.

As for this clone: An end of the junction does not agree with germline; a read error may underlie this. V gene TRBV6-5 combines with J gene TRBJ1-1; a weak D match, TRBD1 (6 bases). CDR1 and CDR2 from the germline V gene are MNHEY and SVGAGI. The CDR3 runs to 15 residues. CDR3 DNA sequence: TGTGCCAGCAGTGACTCCGGACAGATGAACACTGAAGCTTTCTTT. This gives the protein CASSDSGQMNTEAFF.

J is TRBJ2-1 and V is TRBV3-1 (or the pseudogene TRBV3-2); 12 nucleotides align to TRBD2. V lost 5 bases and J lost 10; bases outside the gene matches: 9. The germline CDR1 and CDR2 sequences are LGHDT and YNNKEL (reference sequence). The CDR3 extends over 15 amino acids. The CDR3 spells CASSYRLAGEREQFF. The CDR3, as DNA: TGTGCCAGCAGCTACCGACTAGCGGGAGAACGAGAGCAGTTCTTC.

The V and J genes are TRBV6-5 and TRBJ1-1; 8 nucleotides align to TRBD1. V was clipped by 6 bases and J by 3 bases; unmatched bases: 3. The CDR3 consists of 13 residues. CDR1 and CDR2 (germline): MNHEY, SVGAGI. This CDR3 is CASRVTGDTEAFF. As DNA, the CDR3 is TGTGCCAGCAGAGTGACAGGGGACACTGAAGCTTTCTTT.

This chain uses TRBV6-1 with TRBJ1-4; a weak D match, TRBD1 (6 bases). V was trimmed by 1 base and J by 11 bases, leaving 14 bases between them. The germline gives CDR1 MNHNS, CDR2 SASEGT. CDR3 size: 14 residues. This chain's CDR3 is CASSEGGGAEKLFF. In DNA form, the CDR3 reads TGTGCCAGCAGTGAAGGGGGGGGCGCGGAGAAACTGTTTTTT.

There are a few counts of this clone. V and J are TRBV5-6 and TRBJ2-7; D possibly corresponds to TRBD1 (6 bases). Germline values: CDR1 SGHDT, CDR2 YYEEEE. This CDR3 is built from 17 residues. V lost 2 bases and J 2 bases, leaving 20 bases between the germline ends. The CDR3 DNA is TGTGCCAGCAGCTTCCTCTCAGGGGCCCTAAGCACCTACGAGCAGTACTTC. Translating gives CASSFLSGALSTYEQYF.

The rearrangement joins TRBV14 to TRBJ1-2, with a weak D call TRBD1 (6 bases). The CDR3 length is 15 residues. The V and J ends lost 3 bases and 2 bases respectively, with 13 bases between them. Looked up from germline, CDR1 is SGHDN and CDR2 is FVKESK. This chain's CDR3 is CASSHRGESNYGYTF. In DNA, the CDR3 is TGTGCCAGCAGCCACAGGGGAGAAAGCAACTATGGCTACACCTTC.

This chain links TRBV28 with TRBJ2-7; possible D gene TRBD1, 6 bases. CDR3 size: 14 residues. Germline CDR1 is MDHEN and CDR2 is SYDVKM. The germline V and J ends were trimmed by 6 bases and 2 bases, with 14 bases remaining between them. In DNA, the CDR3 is TGTGCCAGCAGGGCTCCGGGACACCCCTACGAGCAGTACTTC. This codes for CASRAPGHPYEQYF.

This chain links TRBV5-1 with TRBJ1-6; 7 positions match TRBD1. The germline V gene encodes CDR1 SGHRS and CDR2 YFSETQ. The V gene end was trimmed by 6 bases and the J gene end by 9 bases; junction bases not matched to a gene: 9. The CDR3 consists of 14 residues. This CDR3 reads CASTAGTEGSPLHF. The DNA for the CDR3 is TGCGCCAGCACCGCCGGGACAGAGGGTTCACCCCTCCACTTT.

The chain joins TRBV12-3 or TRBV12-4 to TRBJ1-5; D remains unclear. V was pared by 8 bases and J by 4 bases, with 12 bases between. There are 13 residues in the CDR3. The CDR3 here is CASGVAGNQPQHF. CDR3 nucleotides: TGTGCCAGCGGGGTGGCGGGGAATCAGCCCCAGCATTTT.

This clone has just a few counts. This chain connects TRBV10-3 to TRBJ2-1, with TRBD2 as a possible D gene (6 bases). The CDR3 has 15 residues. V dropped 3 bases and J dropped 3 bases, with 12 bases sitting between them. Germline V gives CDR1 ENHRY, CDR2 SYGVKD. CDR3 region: CAISEGGTVYNEQFF. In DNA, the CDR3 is TGTGCCATCAGTGAAGGAGGGACGGTCTACAATGAGCAGTTCTTC.

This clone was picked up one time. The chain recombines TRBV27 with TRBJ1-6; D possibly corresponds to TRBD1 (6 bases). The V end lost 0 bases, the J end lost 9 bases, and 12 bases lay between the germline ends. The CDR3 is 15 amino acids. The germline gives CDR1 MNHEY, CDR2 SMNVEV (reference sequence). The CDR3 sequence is CASSLSAGVISPLHF. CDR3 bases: TGTGCCAGCAGTTTATCGGCAGGGGTTATTTCACCCCTCCACTTT.